This T cell receptor beta chain derives from a study of cytomegalovirus exposure and HLA in healthy donors. Findings of the study overall: Later analysis associated a missense DCLRE1C variant with TCR beta V- and J-gene trimming. For most TCR beta V segments, an earlier analysis put the productive rate at about 90% or about 30% of the time. Roughly uniform depth of sequencing across donors was assumed in presence/absence analyses.

The V gene end was trimmed by 3 bases and the J gene end by 1 base; junction bases not matched to a gene: 7. Germline loops: CDR1 SGHRS, CDR2 YFSETQ. CDR3 length equals 16 residues. In the PCR, 60 Vbeta and 13 Jbeta primers were used. Using immunoSEQ multiplex PCR, the repertoire was profiled, and TCRdb retains in-frame clones only, with some absent. The sample lists around 160,000 clones; about three quarters were seen once. A word on this clone: Its antigen is not identified.

The sequence came from a man between 18 and 29 years old in good health and CMV-seropositive. The sequenced material came from PBMCs. The V gene is TRBV5-1, the J gene TRBJ1-2, with 9 positions matching TRBD1. The CDR3 protein is CASSSRDRALNYGYTF. The CDR3 DNA sequence: TGCGCCAGCAGCTCCCGGGACAGGGCTCTTAACTATGGCTACACCTTC.